What follows is one TCR beta chain and its context. Its antigen is still unknown. 60 Vbeta and 13 Jbeta primers were used in PCR. Some clones are missing from TCRdb's copy, which holds only in-frame ones; the method was immunoSEQ multiplex PCR. The table records approximately 150,000 clones, over 55% of them present only once. These data belong to a study of cytomegalovirus exposure and HLA in healthy donors. Study-wide results and limits: Analysis was performed later, and it showed HLA-associated TCR beta chains to be more clonally expanded than equally common others. Common viral pathogens (according to a later analysis) appeared linked to several of the most significant clusters.

Germline trimming cut 8 bases from V and 7 bases from J; bases unmatched to any gene: 8. This CDR3 spans 13 amino acids. Per germline, CDR1 SQVTM and CDR2 ANQGSEA. The sequence was collected from a middle-aged man in good health and CMV-seronegative. This chain connects TRBV29-1 to TRBJ1-6; 7 bases fit TRBD1. The sequenced material came from PBMCs. In nucleotides, the CDR3 is TGCAGCTTCCGGGACAGAGAAAATTCACCCCTCCACTTT. This gives the protein CSFRDRENSPLHF.